Sequencing of this T cell receptor beta chain was carried out in a study of response to subunit inactivated influenza vaccine. General study findings and limits: It was suggested by the authors that few new T cells are recruited by each seasonal influenza vaccination.

This clonotype was picked up a small number of times. Its antigen is undetermined. Trimming removed 5 bases at V and 6 bases at J, with 11 bases between. Germline V lookup: CDR1 SGHTA, CDR2 FQGNSA. CDR3 length: 13 residues. Via MiXCR, TCRdb re-called the RT-PCR reads, giving one row per CDR3 protein. The repertoire includes about 520,000 distinct CDR3 sequences, roughly 7.6% of them detected once, and about 12% sits in the top ten. The chain uses TRBV7-2 and TRBJ2-1; the D gene is possibly TRBD1 (6 bases). This TCR derives from a man between 50 and 70 years old who received an inactivated influenza vaccine. The sequencing used PBMCs from blood, collected roughly 24 months after vaccination. CDR3: CASSVEQGNEQFF. As DNA, the CDR3 is TGTGCCAGCAGCGTCGAACAGGGCAATGAGCAGTTCTTC. The complete variable domain, with remaining parts taken from reference TRBV7-2 and TRBJ2-1, reads GAGVSQSPSNKVTEKGKDVELRCDPISGHTALYWYRQSLGQGLEFLIYFQGNSAPDKSGLPSDRFSAERTGGSVSTLTIQRTQQEDSAVYLCASSVEQGNEQFFGPGTRLTVL.